The entry that follows covers one T cell receptor beta chain sequence. This specimen belongs to a study of blood T cell repertoires in COVID-19. Across the study: Both acute and convalescent COVID-19 samples were obtained from the United States, Italy and Spain. Sample material is recorded as cDNA or gDNA derived from T cells, B-cell-depleted T cells, or PBMCs.

Original processing methods: Reference gene primer amplification yielded estimated nucleated cell counts. TCRdb's table, derived via immunoSEQ multiplex PCR, lists solely in-frame clones and lacks some. D and trimming come from the DNA, and the V and J calls and clone size come from that table. The sample lists about 300,000 clones, about four fifths occurring once. The V and J ends lost 2 bases and 6 bases respectively, with 13 bases between them. The CDR3 length is 14 residues. Germline V gives CDR1 SGHRS, CDR2 YFSETQ. Sequencing input: peripheral blood. This TCR came from a woman between 50 and 59 years old who had recovered from COVID-19. J is TRBJ2-3 and V is TRBV5-1, with D perhaps matching TRBD1 (5 bases). The CDR3 bases are TGCGCCAGCAGCTTCAGGGTTGAAAAGGATACGCAGTATTTT. This codes for CASSFRVEKDTQYF. Looking up the rest from reference TRBV5-1 and TRBJ2-3 gives the full variable domain: KAGVTQTPRYLIKTRGQQVTLSCSPISGHRSVSWYQQTPGQGLQFLFEYFSETQRNKGNFPGRFSGRQFSNSRSEMNVSTLELGDSALYLCASSFRVEKDTQYFGPGTRLTVL.